This is a list of T cell receptor beta chains from one sample in a study of shared clonotypes between healthy human individuals. Generated by immunoSEQ multiplex PCR, the TCRdb table keeps only in-frame clones and is missing some. Among a few million clones listed, around 94% were seen once. The sequencing sample was made of naive CD4+ T cells sorted from blood. The receptors come from a man aged 18 to 35 in good health. Both conserved end residues are part of each CDR3. D genes are given only for firm matches. Clone size is shown for a subset of rows, as once, few, many or a class of expanded clone.

cdr3_aa: CASSLAQGTNEKLFF
cdr3_nt: TGTGCCAGCAGCTTAGCACAGGGAACAAATGAAAAACTGTTTTTT
v_call: TRBV7-2
d_call: .
clone_size: .
j_call: TRBJ1-4

cdr3_aa: CASSLVLSTDTQYF
cdr3_nt: TGTGCCAGCAGCTTAGTGCTAAGCACAGATACGCAGTATTTT
v_call: TRBV7-9
d_call: .
clone_size: .
j_call: TRBJ2-3

cdr3_aa: CASRAGQGSQPQHF
cdr3_nt: TGTGCCAGCAGGGCCGGACAGGGGAGTCAGCCCCAGCATTTT
v_call: TRBV6-1
d_call: TRBD1
clone_size: .
j_call: TRBJ1-5

cdr3_aa: CASSPLRGRDDTGELFF
cdr3_nt: TGTGCCAGCTCACCACTCCGGGGGAGGGACGACACCGGGGAGCTGTTTTTT
v_call: TRBV18
d_call: TRBD2
clone_size: .
j_call: TRBJ2-2

cdr3_aa: CASRSGYMPYEQYF
cdr3_nt: TGTGCCAGCAGGAGCGGGTATATGCCCTACGAGCAGTACTTC
v_call: TRBV6-5
d_call: .
clone_size: .
j_call: TRBJ2-7

cdr3_aa: CASSQGGRENTEAFF
cdr3_nt: TGTGCCAGCAGTCAAGGGGGCCGCGAAAACACTGAAGCTTTCTTT
v_call: TRBV6-5
d_call: TRBD1
clone_size: .
j_call: TRBJ1-1

cdr3_aa: CASSLAGQGYSPLHF
cdr3_nt: TGCGCCAGCAGCTTGGCTGGACAGGGCTATTCACCCCTCCACTTT
v_call: TRBV5-1
d_call: TRBD1
clone_size: .
j_call: TRBJ1-6

cdr3_aa: CASSRADLPGNEQFF
cdr3_nt: TGTGCCAGCAGCCGTGCGGACTTGCCGGGGAATGAGCAGTTCTTC
v_call: TRBV5-4
d_call: .
clone_size: .
j_call: TRBJ2-1

cdr3_aa: CASSVDRVAYNEQFF
cdr3_nt: TGTGCCAGCAGCGTAGACAGGGTAGCCTACAATGAGCAGTTCTTC
v_call: TRBV9
d_call: .
clone_size: .
j_call: TRBJ2-1

cdr3_aa: CAISGTGETQYF
cdr3_nt: TGTGCCATCAGTGGTACGGGAGAGACCCAGTACTTC
v_call: TRBV10-3
d_call: .
clone_size: .
j_call: TRBJ2-5

cdr3_aa: CAWWRDSGNTIYF
cdr3_nt: TGTGCCTGGTGGAGGGACTCTGGAAACACCATATATTTT
v_call: TRBV30
d_call: .
clone_size: .
j_call: TRBJ1-3

cdr3_aa: CASSQGPDLRGANTDTQYF
cdr3_nt: TGTGCCAGCAGCCAAGGGCCCGACTTGCGGGGGGCCAACACAGATACGCAGTATTTT
v_call: TRBV4-2
d_call: TRBD2
clone_size: .
j_call: TRBJ2-3

cdr3_aa: CASSVGQYTDTQYF
cdr3_nt: TGTGCCAGCAGCGTGGGACAATACACAGATACGCAGTATTTT
v_call: TRBV9
d_call: .
clone_size: .
j_call: TRBJ2-3

cdr3_aa: CASSKSLATNTDTQYF
cdr3_nt: TGTGCCAGCAGCAAATCACTAGCGACCAACACAGATACGCAGTATTTT
v_call: TRBV5-8
d_call: TRBD2
clone_size: .
j_call: TRBJ2-3

cdr3_aa: CASRLGGPRSGNTIYF
cdr3_nt: TGTGCCAGCAGGCTGGGGGGGCCTCGCTCTGGAAACACCATATATTTT
v_call: TRBV7-8
d_call: .
clone_size: once
j_call: TRBJ1-3

cdr3_aa: CASSLNYIQETQYF
cdr3_nt: TGTGCCAGCAGTTTAAACTACATCCAAGAGACCCAGTACTTC
v_call: TRBV27
d_call: .
clone_size: .
j_call: TRBJ2-5

cdr3_aa: CASSYSAVSPLHF
cdr3_nt: TGTGCCAGCAGTTACTCGGCAGTCTCACCCCTCCACTTT
v_call: TRBV6-5
d_call: .
clone_size: .
j_call: TRBJ1-6

cdr3_aa: CASSPGAQNYYEQYF
cdr3_nt: TGTGCCAGCAGCCCCGGGGCACAGAATTATTACGAGCAGTACTTC
v_call: TRBV7-2
d_call: .
clone_size: once
j_call: TRBJ2-7

cdr3_aa: CASSSGTGGSYNEQFF
cdr3_nt: TGTGCCAGCAGTTCCGGGACGGGGGGCTCCTACAATGAGCAGTTCTTC
v_call: TRBV28
d_call: TRBD2
clone_size: once
j_call: TRBJ2-1

cdr3_aa: CASSLMVGHRGAFF
cdr3_nt: TGTGCCAGCAGCTTGATGGTGGGACATCGGGGAGCTTTCTTT
v_call: TRBV5-6
d_call: .
clone_size: .
j_call: TRBJ1-1

cdr3_aa: CASRNGRKANYGYTF
cdr3_nt: TGTGCCAGCAGGAACGGCCGAAAAGCTAACTATGGCTACACCTTC
v_call: TRBV28
d_call: .
clone_size: .
j_call: TRBJ1-2

cdr3_aa: CAAGTGIPYEQYF
cdr3_nt: TGTGCCGCCGGGACAGGTATTCCCTACGAGCAGTACTTC
v_call: TRBV10-3
d_call: TRBD1
clone_size: .
j_call: TRBJ2-7

cdr3_aa: CASSQDWGLAREKLFF
cdr3_nt: TGCGCCAGCAGCCAAGATTGGGGCCTCGCAAGGGAAAAACTGTTTTTT
v_call: TRBV4-1
d_call: .
clone_size: .
j_call: TRBJ1-4

cdr3_aa: CASSPSGRDTQYF
cdr3_nt: TGTGCCAGCAGCCCTAGCGGGAGAGATACGCAGTATTTT
v_call: TRBV6-5
d_call: TRBD2
clone_size: .
j_call: TRBJ2-3

cdr3_aa: CASKNSGSSYNEQFF
cdr3_nt: TGTGCCAGTAAGAATAGTGGGAGCTCCTACAATGAGCAGTTCTTC
v_call: TRBV19
d_call: .
clone_size: .
j_call: TRBJ2-1

cdr3_aa: CASSPQQGPTQYF
cdr3_nt: TGTGCCAGTAGCCCACAACAGGGGCCTACGCAGTATTTT
v_call: TRBV19
d_call: TRBD1
clone_size: .
j_call: TRBJ2-3

cdr3_aa: CASSVLLAGSDTQYF
cdr3_nt: TGTGCCAGCAGCGTCCTACTAGCGGGGTCGGATACGCAGTATTTT
v_call: TRBV9
d_call: TRBD2
clone_size: .
j_call: TRBJ2-3

cdr3_aa: CALRSGTGSYGYTF
cdr3_nt: TGTGCCCTCAGGAGCGGAACAGGGAGTTATGGCTACACCTTC
v_call: TRBV10-3
d_call: .
clone_size: once
j_call: TRBJ1-2

cdr3_aa: CASSLIELNTEAFF
cdr3_nt: TGTGCCAGCAGCTTGATAGAACTGAACACTGAAGCTTTCTTT
v_call: TRBV11-2
d_call: .
clone_size: .
j_call: TRBJ1-1

cdr3_aa: CAPPPGGEQYF
cdr3_nt: TGTGCCCCTCCCCCGGGGGGCGAGCAGTACTTC
v_call: TRBV5-4
d_call: TRBD2
clone_size: .
j_call: TRBJ2-7

cdr3_aa: CASSKIDRDYGYTF
cdr3_nt: TGTGCCAGTAGTAAAATTGACAGGGACTATGGCTACACCTTC
v_call: TRBV19
d_call: TRBD1
clone_size: .
j_call: TRBJ1-2

cdr3_aa: CASSRKTSGSPDTQYF
cdr3_nt: TGTGCCAGCAGCCGGAAGACTAGCGGGAGCCCAGATACGCAGTATTTT
v_call: TRBV7-2
d_call: TRBD2
clone_size: .
j_call: TRBJ2-3

cdr3_aa: CASNPFGLAGTYEQYF
cdr3_nt: TGTGCCAGCAATCCTTTTGGACTAGCGGGAACCTACGAGCAGTACTTC
v_call: TRBV6-6
d_call: TRBD2
clone_size: .
j_call: TRBJ2-7

cdr3_aa: CASSFPWVYGYTF
cdr3_nt: TGTGCCAGCAGCTTCCCCTGGGTCTATGGCTACACCTTC
v_call: TRBV5-5
d_call: .
clone_size: .
j_call: TRBJ1-2

cdr3_aa: CASSYGRGANTGELFF
cdr3_nt: TGTGCCAGCAGTTACGGGCGGGGGGCGAACACCGGGGAGCTGTTTTTT
v_call: TRBV6-6
d_call: TRBD2
clone_size: .
j_call: TRBJ2-2

cdr3_aa: CASSLVSRDTGELFF
cdr3_nt: TGTGCCAGCAGCTTAGTTTCGAGGGACACCGGGGAGCTGTTTTTT
v_call: TRBV7-9
d_call: .
clone_size: .
j_call: TRBJ2-2

cdr3_aa: CASSLGVGNTEAFF
cdr3_nt: TGTGCCAGCAGCTTAGGGGTCGGAAACACTGAAGCTTTCTTT
v_call: TRBV7-9
d_call: .
clone_size: .
j_call: TRBJ1-1

cdr3_aa: CASSGGQGLSYEQYF
cdr3_nt: TGTGCCAGCAGTGGGGGACAGGGATTGTCCTACGAGCAGTACTTC
v_call: TRBV6-5
d_call: TRBD1
clone_size: .
j_call: TRBJ2-7

cdr3_aa: CSASGQVTDTQYF
cdr3_nt: TGCAGCGCTTCTGGACAGGTCACAGATACGCAGTATTTT
v_call: TRBV29-1
d_call: TRBD1
clone_size: .
j_call: TRBJ2-3